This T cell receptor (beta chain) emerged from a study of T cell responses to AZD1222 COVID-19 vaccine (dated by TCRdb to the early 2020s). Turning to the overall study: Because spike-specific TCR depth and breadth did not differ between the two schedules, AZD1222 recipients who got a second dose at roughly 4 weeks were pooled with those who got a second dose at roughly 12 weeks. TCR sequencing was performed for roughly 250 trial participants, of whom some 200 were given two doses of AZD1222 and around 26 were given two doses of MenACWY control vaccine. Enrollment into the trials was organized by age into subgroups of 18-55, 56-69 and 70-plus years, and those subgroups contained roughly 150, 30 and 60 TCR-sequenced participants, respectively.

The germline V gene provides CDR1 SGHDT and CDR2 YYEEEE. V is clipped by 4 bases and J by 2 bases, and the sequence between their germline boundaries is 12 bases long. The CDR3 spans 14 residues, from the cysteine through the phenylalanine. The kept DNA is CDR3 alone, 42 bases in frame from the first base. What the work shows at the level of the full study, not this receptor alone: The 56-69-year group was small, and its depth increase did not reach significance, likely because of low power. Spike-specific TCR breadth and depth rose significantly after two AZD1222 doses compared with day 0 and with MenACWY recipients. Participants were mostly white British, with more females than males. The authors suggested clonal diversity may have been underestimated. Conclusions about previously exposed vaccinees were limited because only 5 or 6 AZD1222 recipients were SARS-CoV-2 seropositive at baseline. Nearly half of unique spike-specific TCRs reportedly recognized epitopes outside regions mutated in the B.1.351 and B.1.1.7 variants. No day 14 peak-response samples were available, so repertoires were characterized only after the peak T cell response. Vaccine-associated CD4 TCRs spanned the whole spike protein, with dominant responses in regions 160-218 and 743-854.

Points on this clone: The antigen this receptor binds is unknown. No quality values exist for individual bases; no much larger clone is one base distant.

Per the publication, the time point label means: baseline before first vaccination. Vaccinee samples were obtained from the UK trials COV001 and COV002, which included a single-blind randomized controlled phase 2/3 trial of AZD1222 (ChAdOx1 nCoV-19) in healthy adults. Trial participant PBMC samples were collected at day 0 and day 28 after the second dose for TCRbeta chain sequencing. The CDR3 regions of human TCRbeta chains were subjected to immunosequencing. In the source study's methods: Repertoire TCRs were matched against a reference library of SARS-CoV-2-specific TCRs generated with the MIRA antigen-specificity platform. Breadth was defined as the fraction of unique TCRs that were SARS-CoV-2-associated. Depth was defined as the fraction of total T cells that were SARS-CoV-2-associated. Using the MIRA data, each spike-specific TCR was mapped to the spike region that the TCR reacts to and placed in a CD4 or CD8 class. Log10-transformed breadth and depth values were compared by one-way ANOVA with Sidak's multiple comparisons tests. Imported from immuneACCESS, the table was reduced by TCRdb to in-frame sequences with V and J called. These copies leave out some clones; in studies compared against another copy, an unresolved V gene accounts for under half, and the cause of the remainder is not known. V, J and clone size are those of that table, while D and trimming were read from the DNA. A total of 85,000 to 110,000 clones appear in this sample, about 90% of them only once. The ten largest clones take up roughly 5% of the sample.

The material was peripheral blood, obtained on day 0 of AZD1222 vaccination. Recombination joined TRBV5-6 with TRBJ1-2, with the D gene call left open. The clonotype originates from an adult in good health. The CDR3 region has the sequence CASSPTGANYGYTF. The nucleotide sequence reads TGTGCCAGCAGCCCCACTGGAGCCAACTATGGCTACACCTTC. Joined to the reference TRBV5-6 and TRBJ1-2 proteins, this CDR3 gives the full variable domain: DAGVTQSPTHLIKTRGQQVTLRCSPKSGHDTVSWYQQALGQGPQFIFQYYEEEERQRGNFPDRFSGHQFPNYSSELNVNALLLGDSALYLCASSPTGANYGYTFGSGTRLTVV.